This TCR beta chain was identified in a study of T cell changes during pregnancy in multiple sclerosis (dated 2019 in TCRdb). Context from the whole study: The study examined how the T cell repertoire changed over the course of pregnancy in women with multiple sclerosis.

Receptors were amplified or captured by the immunoSEQ multiplex PCR assay. TCRdb holds this immuneACCESS table with in-frame rearrangements only. Some clones are missing; in checked studies, unresolved V genes explain under half, and the rest has no known cause. The sample table lists roughly 45,000 clones, just under 95% of them with a count of one. The ten largest clones take up about 4% of the sample. The sample holds one count of this clone. Its specific antigen is unknown. No much larger clonotype is one base removed from it; base qualities were not supplied. Inclusive of the bounding cysteine and phenylalanine, the CDR3 is 16 residues long. Of all the DNA, just the CDR3 is kept, 48 bases in frame from base 1. From a lookup of the germline V gene, CDR1 and CDR2 are SGHRS and YFSETQ. V gives up 1 base and J gives up 0 bases, and the segment between their germline ends measures 8 bases.

The receptor comes from a female donor with multiple sclerosis, enrolled in a pregnancy study. The material was CD8+ T cells from peripheral blood mononuclear cells, obtained after pregnancy. Recombination linked TRBV5-1 to TRBJ2-6, with no D gene named confidently. The CDR3 reads CASSLHTPSGANVLTF. The DNA reads as follows: TGCGCCAGCAGCTTGCACACCCCCTCTGGGGCCAACGTCCTGACTTTC.